This TCR beta chain came from a study of blood T cells in healthy people across ages. Findings of the study overall: Donor CMV infection status was unknown, possibly confounding age-related changes in expanded clonotypes.

Then a second PCR, running roughly 6 to 11 cycles, was carried out with a sample-barcoded 5' primer and a J-beta primer mix. TCRdb reprocessed the 5' RACE reads with MiXCR, giving one entry per CDR3 protein. This sample carries approximately 1.5 million distinct CDR3 sequences, about 31% of them seen once, and the ten largest clones take 10% to 12%. Germline values: CDR1 MGHRA, CDR2 YSYEKL. The CDR3 covers 21 residues. The junction had 12 bases not matched to a gene; V was cut back by 0 bases and J by 0 bases. This clonotype was found a few times. Its antigen is unknown. V and J are TRBV4-1 and TRBJ2-3; 13 positions match TRBD2. The TCR comes from a woman in her twenties or thirties in good health. The source material was blood. CDR3 nucleotides: TGCGCCAGCAGCCAAGATACCGGGACTAGCGGGGAACCACCTAGCACAGATACGCAGTATTTT. As protein: CASSQDTGTSGEPPSTDTQYF.